The present T cell receptor (beta chain) was sequenced within a study of Ad26.COV2.S vaccination and SARS-CoV-2 variants. The CDR3 has 11 residues. Looked up from germline, CDR1 is LGHDT and CDR2 is YNNKEL (reference sequence). Trimming stripped 8 bases from V and 4 bases from J, with 6 bases between. Generated by immunoSEQ multiplex PCR, the TCRdb table keeps only in-frame clones and is missing some. The repertoire holds 150,000 to 200,000 clones, with around 88% as singletons. This clone was seen only once. The antigen remains undetermined. Whole-study findings and limits: There was a possibility that the TCR breadth and depth analyses underestimated total T cell responses. Participants in the vaccine arm had higher spike-specific TCR breadth; placebo recipients had lower. Non-spike TCR breadth did not differ much between vaccine and placebo recipients.

The receptor's source is a human donor who had recovered from COVID-19. This chain connects TRBV3-1 (or the pseudogene TRBV3-2) to TRBJ2-1, with D perhaps matching TRBD2 (5 bases). The sample was peripheral blood, taken after recovery from COVID-19. The DNA for the CDR3 is TGTGCCAGCGGACTGTACAATGAGCAGTTCTTC. Translated: CASGLYNEQFF.